This T cell receptor (beta chain) derives from a study of graft-versus-host responses after intestinal transplantation. Sequenced by immunoSEQ multiplex PCR; TCRdb stores in-frame clones only, minus some. The table includes roughly 120,000 clones, approximately 94% detected once. Turning to this clone: Its antigen remains unidentified.

Trimming stripped 5 bases from V and 7 bases from J, with 18 bases between. The germline V gene encodes CDR1 SGHTA and CDR2 FQGNSA. CDR3 length: 15 residues. This TCR came from a human donor who was the organ donor for an intestinal transplant. The sequences come from unstimulated CD4+ T cells sorted from spleen or lymph node cells, collected before transplant. The chain has TRBV7-2 and TRBJ2-1; either TRBD1 or TRBD2 may supply D (6 bases each). The CDR3, as DNA: TGTGCCAGCAGCGTAGGGGGGCGGCCCGATAATGAGCAGTTCTTC. Amino acid sequence: CASSVGGRPDNEQFF.